Described below is a single T cell receptor (beta chain) sequence and its context. TCRdb fed the RT-PCR reads into MiXCR, producing one record per CDR3 protein. The sample gives about 700,000 distinct CDR3 sequences, approximately 14% of which show up once; 3.6% is in the top ten. The germline V and J ends were trimmed by 0 bases and 0 bases, with 12 bases remaining between them. The CDR3 has 17 amino acids. The germline CDR1 and CDR2 sequences are KGHSH and LQKENI. The rearrangement uses TRBV18 and TRBJ1-3, with D unclear. The receptor was derived from a female donor in good health, serving as a healthy control. Sequencing input: memory CD4+ T cells from blood. The CDR3: CASSPPAALASGNTIYF. The CDR3 DNA is TGTGCCAGCTCACCACCCGCGGCCCTCGCCTCTGGAAACACCATATATTTT.